The sequence of this T cell receptor beta chain was determined in a study of blood T cell repertoires in COVID-19. Study-wide background: Researchers got acute and convalescent COVID-19 samples from the United States, Italy and Spain. From T cells, B-cell-depleted T cells, or PBMCs came the material, which was cDNA or gDNA.

Germline loops: CDR1 SNHLY, CDR2 FYNNEI. V lost 7 bases and J lost 7, with 14 bases in between. CDR3 length: 14 amino acids. How the authors handled the data: Amplifying reference gene primers gave estimates of nucleated cell counts. Assay used: immunoSEQ multiplex PCR; TCRdb lists only in-frame clones, some missing. The V and J calls and clone size come from that table; D and trimming were worked out from the DNA. The table records about 200,000 clones, around 82% of them present only once. This TCR derives from a woman in her 70s with acute or convalescent COVID-19. Sequencing was carried out using peripheral blood. The chain combines TRBV2 with TRBJ1-6; D ambiguous. CDR3 sequence: CASNPTTTNSPLHF. Written as DNA, the CDR3 is TGTGCCAGCAATCCGACAACCACAAATTCACCCCTCCACTTT. The whole variable domain, remainder taken from reference TRBV2 and TRBJ1-6, is EPEVTQTPSHQVTQMGQEVILRCVPISNHLYFYWYRQILGQKVEFLVSFYNNEISEKSEIFDDQFSVERPDGSNFTLKIRSTKLEDSAMYFCASNPTTTNSPLHFGNGTRLTVT.